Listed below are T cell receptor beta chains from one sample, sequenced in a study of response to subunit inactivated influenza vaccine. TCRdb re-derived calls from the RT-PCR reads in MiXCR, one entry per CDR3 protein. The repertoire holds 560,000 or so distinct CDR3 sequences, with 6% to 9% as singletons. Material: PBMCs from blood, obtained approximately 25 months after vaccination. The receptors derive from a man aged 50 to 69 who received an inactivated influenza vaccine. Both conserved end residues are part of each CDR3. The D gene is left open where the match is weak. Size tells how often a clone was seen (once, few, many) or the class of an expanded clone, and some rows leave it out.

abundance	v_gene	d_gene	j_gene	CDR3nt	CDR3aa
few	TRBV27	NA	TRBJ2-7	TGTGCCAGCAGTTTAGCAGCTTACCTCTCCTACGAGCAGTACTTC	CASSLAAYLSYEQYF
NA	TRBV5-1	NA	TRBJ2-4	TGCGCCAGCTCCGAGGGGCAGGGAAACATTCAGTACTTC	CASSEGQGNIQYF
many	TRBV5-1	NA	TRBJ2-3	TGCGCCAGCAGCTTAGAGGGCCCCACAGATACGCAGTATTTT	CASSLEGPTDTQYF
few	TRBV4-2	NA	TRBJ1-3	TGTGCCAGCAGCCAAGAGGATGCACAGGCTCAAATATATTTT	CASSQEDAQAQIYF
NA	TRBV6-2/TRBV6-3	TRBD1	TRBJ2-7	TGTGCCGGCTCCCGGGACAGCCACGAGCAGTACTTC	CAGSRDSHEQYF
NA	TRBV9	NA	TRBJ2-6	TGTGCCAGCAGCCCCCATTTAACTGGGGCCAACGTCCTGACTTTC	CASSPHLTGANVLTF
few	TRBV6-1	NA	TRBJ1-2	TGTGCCAGCAGTGAAACTATTCTCTACTATGGCTACACCTTC	CASSETILYYGYTF
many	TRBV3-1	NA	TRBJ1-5	TGTGCCAGCAGCCAAGCCGGGCGCAATCAGCCCCAGCATTTT	CASSQAGRNQPQHF
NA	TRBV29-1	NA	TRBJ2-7	TGCAGCGTTGAGTCCCCGGATACCTACGAGCAGTACTTC	CSVESPDTYEQYF
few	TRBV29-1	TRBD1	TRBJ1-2	TGCAGCGCTGGGACAGGGATGAGTGGCTACACCTTC	CSAGTGMSGYTF
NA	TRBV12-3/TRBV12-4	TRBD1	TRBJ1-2	TGTGCCAGCAGTTCAGACAGGGACTATGGCTACACCTTC	CASSSDRDYGYTF
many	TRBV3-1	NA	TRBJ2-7	TGTGCCAGCAGCCACAACTACGAGCAGTACTTC	CASSHNYEQYF
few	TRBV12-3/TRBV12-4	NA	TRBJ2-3	TGTGCCAGCAGCTCAGGTGCAGGGGCAGATACGCAGTATTTT	CASSSGAGADTQYF
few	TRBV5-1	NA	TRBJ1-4	TGCGCCAGCAGCTCCGGGCGTAATGAAAAACTGTTTTTT	CASSSGRNEKLFF
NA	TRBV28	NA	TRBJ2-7	TGTGCCAGCAGTCCCATAGTTTTAGTTACCGGCTCCTACGAGCAGTACTTC	CASSPIVLVTGSYEQYF
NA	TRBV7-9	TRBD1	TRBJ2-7	TGTGCCAGCAGCTTAGGTGGACAGGGGAGTGAGCAGTACTTC	CASSLGGQGSEQYF
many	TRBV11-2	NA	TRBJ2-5	TGTGCCAGCAGCTTAGAGATAGGGAGACAAGAGACCCAGTACTTC	CASSLEIGRQETQYF
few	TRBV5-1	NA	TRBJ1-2	TGCGCCAGCAGCTTGGGCAGGGAAAACTATGGCTACACCTTC	CASSLGRENYGYTF
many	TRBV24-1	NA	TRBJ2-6	TGTGCCACCAGTGATTCAGCTAACTCTGGGGCCAACGTCCTGACTTTC	CATSDSANSGANVLTF
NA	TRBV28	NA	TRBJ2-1	TGTGCCAGCAGTTTGGCGGGGCAGGGAAGGAATGAGCAGTTCTTC	CASSLAGQGRNEQFF
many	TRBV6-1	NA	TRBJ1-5	TGTGCCAGCAGTGTTCAGATAAATCAGCCCCAGCATTTT	CASSVQINQPQHF
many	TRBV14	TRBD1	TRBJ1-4	TGTGCCAGCAGCCACCGGGGACAGGGCCAGACTGAAAAACTGTTTTTT	CASSHRGQGQTEKLFF
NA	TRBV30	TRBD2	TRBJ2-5	TGTGCCTGGAGTACCTTGGCGGGAGGGGCAGAGACCCAGTACTTC	CAWSTLAGGAETQYF
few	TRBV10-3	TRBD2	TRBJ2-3	TGTGCCATCAGAAAACTAGCGGGGCCCACAGATACGCAGTATTTT	CAIRKLAGPTDTQYF
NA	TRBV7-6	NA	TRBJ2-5	TGTGCCAGCAGCTTAGCCTCGGGAGTAGAGACCCAGTACTTC	CASSLASGVETQYF
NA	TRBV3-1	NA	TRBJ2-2	TGTGCCAGCAGCGTGTATAGGGACGGGACCGGGGAGCTGTTTTTT	CASSVYRDGTGELFF
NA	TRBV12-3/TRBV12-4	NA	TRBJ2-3	TGTGCCAGCAGTTTGGCGATTCGCACAGATACGCAGTATTTT	CASSLAIRTDTQYF
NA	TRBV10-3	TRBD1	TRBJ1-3	TGTGCCATCAGTGAGTCTCCGACAGGGGCTGGAAACACCATATATTTT	CAISESPTGAGNTIYF
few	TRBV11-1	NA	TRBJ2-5	TGTGCCAGCAGCTTAGTTTGGTCGGGGGAGACCCAGTACTTC	CASSLVWSGETQYF
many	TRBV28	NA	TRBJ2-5	TGTGCCAGCAGTTTGTGGAGGCAAGAGACCCAGTACTTC	CASSLWRQETQYF
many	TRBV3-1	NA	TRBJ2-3	TGTGCCAGCAGGGCACGGGGTGGCACAGATACGCAGTATTTT	CASRARGGTDTQYF
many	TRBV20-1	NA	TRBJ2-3	TGCAGTGCTAGAGTACCAGGCACAGATACGCAGTATTTT	CSARVPGTDTQYF
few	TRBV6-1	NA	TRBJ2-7	TGTGCCAGCAGTGAATATGGAGGCTACGAGCAGTACTTC	CASSEYGGYEQYF
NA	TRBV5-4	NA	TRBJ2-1	TGTGCCAGCAGCTTGAAAGGGGCGGGGGAGCAGTTCTTC	CASSLKGAGEQFF
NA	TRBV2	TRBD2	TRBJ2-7	TGTGCCAGCAGTGAATATGCGGGAGTGTCCTACGAGCAGTACTTC	CASSEYAGVSYEQYF
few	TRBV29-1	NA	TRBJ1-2	TGCAGCGTTCTGAATAACTATGGCTACACCTTC	CSVLNNYGYTF
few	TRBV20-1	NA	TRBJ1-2	TGCAGTGCCAGAAGGTCAGCGCTTACCTATGGCTACACCTTC	CSARRSALTYGYTF
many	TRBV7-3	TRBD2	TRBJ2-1	TGTGCCAGCAGCCCCCACGGACTAGCGGGAGGGGCTGAGCAGTTCTTC	CASSPHGLAGGAEQFF
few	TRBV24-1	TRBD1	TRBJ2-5	TGTGCCACCAGTGATTTGGGGACAGGGCCCGACCAAGAGACCCAGTACTTC	CATSDLGTGPDQETQYF
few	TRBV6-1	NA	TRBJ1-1	TGTGCCAGCAGTGAGGTGGGCAGGAACACTGAAGCTTTCTTT	CASSEVGRNTEAFF
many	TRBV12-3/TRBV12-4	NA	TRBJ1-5	TGTGCCAGCAGTTTAGGGGCAGGGGTGAGCAATCAGCCCCAGCATTTT	CASSLGAGVSNQPQHF
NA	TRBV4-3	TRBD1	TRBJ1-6	TGCGCCAGCAGCCAAGATACAGGGGAGGATTCACCCCTCCACTTT	CASSQDTGEDSPLHF
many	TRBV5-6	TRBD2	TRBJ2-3	TGTGCCAGCAACCCTAGCGGGGGGGTTGCAGATACGCAGTATTTT	CASNPSGGVADTQYF
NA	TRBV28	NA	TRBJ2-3	TGTGCCAGCAGTTTTACTGGTCAGGGGATGACAGATACGCAGTATTTT	CASSFTGQGMTDTQYF
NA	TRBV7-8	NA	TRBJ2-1	TGTGCCAGCAGCTTCCCGAGCGCCGGGAGCTCCTACAATGAGCAGTTCTTC	CASSFPSAGSSYNEQFF
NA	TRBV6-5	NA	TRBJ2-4	TGTGCCAGCAGTTACCCGGCGTCATTGGGAGCCAAAAACATTCAGTACTTC	CASSYPASLGAKNIQYF
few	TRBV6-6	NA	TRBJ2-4	TGTGCCAGCAGTTACTCGACGCCTCAGGTCCCCAGCCTAGCCAAAAACATTCAGTACTTC	CASSYSTPQVPSLAKNIQYF
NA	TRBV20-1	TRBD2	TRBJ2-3	TGCAGTCACGGGACTAGCGGGCTAGGCACAGATACGCAGTATTTT	CSHGTSGLGTDTQYF
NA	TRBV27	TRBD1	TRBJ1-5	TGTGCCAGCAGTTTATTCGGGACAGATTATAGCAATCAGCCCCAGCATTTT	CASSLFGTDYSNQPQHF
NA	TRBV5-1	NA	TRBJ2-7	TGCGCCAGCAGCCTCGGAGGTGGGACCCTCGAGCAGTACTTC	CASSLGGGTLEQYF
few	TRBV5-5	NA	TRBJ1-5	TGTGCCAGCAGCTTGGGCCCCCTCAATCAGCCCCAGCATTTT	CASSLGPLNQPQHF
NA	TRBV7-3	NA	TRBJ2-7	TGTGCCAGCAGCTTATCCGCAGGGATCGAGCAGTACTTC	CASSLSAGIEQYF
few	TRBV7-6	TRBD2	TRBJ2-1	TGTGCCAGCAGCCCCCGGACTAGCGGGAATGAGCAGTTCTTC	CASSPRTSGNEQFF
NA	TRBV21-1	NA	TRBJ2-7	TGTGCCAGCAATAGGACTAGCGGGAGTTCCGGCGAGCAGTACTTC	CASNRTSGSSGEQYF
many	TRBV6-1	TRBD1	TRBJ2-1	TGTGCCAGCAGTAGGCAGGGGGCAGGATCCAATGAGCAGTTCTTC	CASSRQGAGSNEQFF
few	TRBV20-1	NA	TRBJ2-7	TGCAGTGCTAGAAGAACCCCGGGACGGAGCTACGAGCAGTACTTC	CSARRTPGRSYEQYF